This TCR beta chain is drawn from a study of post-analysis software for immune sequencing data. CDR3 size: 16 residues. In germline, CDR1 is MGHRA, CDR2 YSYEKL. The V and J ends lost 1 base and 2 bases, in that order; junction bases with no gene match: 3. General study findings and limits: Compared with controls, patients had more of 4 to 6 TRBV segments, including TRBV5-6, TRBV5-1 and TRBV20-1.

Incorporated into the TCR beta cDNA libraries were unique molecular identifiers, which served to reduce PCR and sequencing biases. TCRdb ran MiXCR on the PCR reads and lists one entry per CDR3 protein. Of hundreds of thousands of distinct CDR3 sequences in the sample, more than 50% were seen once. Regarding this clonotype: The antigen remains undetermined.

V is TRBV4-1 and J is TRBJ2-1, with 9 positions matching TRBD2. The source material was blood. The receptor comes from a girl aged 2-10 years with multiple sclerosis. The CDR3 bases are TGCGCCAGCAGCCAAGTGGCGGGAGGGGCCTACAATGAGCAGTTCTTC. The encoded protein is CASSQVAGGAYNEQFF.